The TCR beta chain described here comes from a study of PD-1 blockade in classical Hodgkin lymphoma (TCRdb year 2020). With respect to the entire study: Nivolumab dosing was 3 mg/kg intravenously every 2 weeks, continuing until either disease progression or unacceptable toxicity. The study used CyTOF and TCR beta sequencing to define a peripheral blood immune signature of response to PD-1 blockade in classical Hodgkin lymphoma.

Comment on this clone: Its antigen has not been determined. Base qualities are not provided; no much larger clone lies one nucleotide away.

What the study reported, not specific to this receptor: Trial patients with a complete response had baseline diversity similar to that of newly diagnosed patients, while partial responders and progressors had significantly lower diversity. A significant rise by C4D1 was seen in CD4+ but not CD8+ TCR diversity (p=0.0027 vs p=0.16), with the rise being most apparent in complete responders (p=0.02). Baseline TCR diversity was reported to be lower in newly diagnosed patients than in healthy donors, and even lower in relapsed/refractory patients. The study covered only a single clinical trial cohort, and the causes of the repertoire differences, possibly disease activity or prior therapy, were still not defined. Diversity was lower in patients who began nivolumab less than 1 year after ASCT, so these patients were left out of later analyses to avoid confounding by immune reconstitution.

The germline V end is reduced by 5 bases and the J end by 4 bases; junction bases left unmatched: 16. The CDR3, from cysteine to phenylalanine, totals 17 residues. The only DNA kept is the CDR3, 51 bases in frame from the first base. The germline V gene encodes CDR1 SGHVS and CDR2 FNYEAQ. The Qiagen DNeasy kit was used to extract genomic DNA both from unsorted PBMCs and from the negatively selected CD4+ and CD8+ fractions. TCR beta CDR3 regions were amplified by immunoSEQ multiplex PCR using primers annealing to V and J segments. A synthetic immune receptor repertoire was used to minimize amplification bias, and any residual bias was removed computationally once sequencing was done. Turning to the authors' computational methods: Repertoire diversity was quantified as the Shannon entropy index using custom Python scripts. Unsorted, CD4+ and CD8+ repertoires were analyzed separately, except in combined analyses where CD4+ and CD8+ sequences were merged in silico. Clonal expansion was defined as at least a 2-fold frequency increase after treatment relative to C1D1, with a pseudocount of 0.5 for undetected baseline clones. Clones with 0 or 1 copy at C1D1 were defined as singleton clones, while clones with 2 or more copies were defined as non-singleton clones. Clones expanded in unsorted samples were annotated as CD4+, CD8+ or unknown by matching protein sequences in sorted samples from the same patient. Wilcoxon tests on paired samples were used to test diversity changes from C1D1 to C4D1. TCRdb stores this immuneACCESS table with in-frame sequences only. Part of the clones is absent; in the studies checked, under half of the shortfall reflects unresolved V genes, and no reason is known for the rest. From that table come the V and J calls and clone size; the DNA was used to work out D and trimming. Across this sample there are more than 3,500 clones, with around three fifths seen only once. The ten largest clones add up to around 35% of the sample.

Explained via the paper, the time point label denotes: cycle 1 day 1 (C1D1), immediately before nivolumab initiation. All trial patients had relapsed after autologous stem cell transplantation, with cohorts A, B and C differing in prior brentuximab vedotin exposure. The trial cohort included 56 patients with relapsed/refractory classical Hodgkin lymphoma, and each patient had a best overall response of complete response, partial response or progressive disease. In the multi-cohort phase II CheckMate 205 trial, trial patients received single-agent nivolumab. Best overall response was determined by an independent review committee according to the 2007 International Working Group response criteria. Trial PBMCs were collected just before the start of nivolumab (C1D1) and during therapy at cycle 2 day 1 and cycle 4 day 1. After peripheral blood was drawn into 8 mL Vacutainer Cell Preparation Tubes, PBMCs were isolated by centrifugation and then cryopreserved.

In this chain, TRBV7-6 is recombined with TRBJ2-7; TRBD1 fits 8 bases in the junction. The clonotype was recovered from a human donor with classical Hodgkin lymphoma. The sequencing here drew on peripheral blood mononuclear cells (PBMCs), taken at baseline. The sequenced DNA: TGTGCCAGCAGCCCCCGGGGTCTAGGGGACAGGTCTTACGAGCAGTACTTC. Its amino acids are CASSPRGLGDRSYEQYF. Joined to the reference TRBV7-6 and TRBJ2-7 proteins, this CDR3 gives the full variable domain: GAGVSQSPRYKVTKRGQDVALRCDPISGHVSLYWYRQALGQGPEFLTYFNYEAQQDKSGLPNDRFSAERPEGSISTLTIQRTEQRDSAMYRCASSPRGLGDRSYEQYFGPGTRLTVT.